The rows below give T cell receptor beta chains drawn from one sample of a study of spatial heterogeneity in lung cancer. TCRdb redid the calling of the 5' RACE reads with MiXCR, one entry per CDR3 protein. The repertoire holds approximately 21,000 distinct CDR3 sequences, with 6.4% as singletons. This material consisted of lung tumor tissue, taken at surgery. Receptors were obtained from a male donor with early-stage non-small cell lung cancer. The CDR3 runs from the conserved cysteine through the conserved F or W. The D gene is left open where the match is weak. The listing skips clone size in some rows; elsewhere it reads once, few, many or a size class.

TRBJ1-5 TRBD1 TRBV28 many CASSYLTGTGNQPQHF TGTGCCAGCAGTTATCTGACAGGGACGGGCAATCAGCCCCAGCATTTT
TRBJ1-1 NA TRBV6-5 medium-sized CASSSGFQAFF TGTGCCAGCAGTTCGGGGTTTCAAGCTTTCTTT
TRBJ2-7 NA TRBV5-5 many CASSFIQDHYEQYF TGTGCCAGCAGCTTTATTCAGGACCACTACGAGCAGTACTTC
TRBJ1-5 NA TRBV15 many CATSRVTNQPQHF TGTGCCACCAGCAGAGTAACCAATCAGCCCCAGCATTTT
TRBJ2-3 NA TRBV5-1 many CASSSPHGGTDTQYF TGCGCCAGCAGCTCTCCTCACGGTGGGACAGATACGCAGTATTTT
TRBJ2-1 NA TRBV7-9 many CASSLDRGRGYNEQFF TGTGCCAGCAGCTTAGACAGAGGCAGGGGCTACAATGAGCAGTTCTTC
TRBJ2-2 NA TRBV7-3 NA CASSPPGDSSTGELFF TGTGCCAGCAGCCCCCCTGGGGACTCCTCTACCGGGGAGCTGTTTTTT
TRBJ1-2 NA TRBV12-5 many CASGLEVFYGYTF TGTGCTAGTGGTTTGGAGGTCTTTTATGGCTACACCTTC
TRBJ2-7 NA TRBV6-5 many CASSYRGGYEQYF TGTGCCAGCAGTTACAGGGGCGGATACGAGCAGTACTTC
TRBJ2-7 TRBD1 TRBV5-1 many CASSTGTAAYEQYF TGCGCCAGCAGCACCGGGACAGCAGCCTACGAGCAGTACTTC
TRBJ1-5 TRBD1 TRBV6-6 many CASSTGQAGAHQPQHF TGTGCCAGCAGTACAGGACAGGCCGGAGCTCATCAGCCCCAGCATTTT
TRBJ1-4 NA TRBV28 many CASRTGSIKLFF TGTGCCAGCAGGACAGGCTCCATAAAACTGTTTTTT
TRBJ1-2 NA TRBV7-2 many CASSSLSGADGYTF TGTGCCAGCAGCTCACTCTCCGGGGCCGATGGCTACACCTTC
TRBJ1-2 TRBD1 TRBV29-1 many CSAKLPLSGGPQGYTF TGCAGCGCCAAACTACCCCTCTCAGGGGGCCCACAGGGCTACACCTTC
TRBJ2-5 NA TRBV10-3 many CAISESAETQYF TGTGCCATCAGTGAGTCCGCGGAGACCCAGTACTTC
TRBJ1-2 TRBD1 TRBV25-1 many CASSGQGYGYTF TGTGCCAGCAGCGGACAGGGGTATGGCTACACCTTC
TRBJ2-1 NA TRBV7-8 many CASSLAGFLVTEQFF TGTGCCAGCAGCTTAGCCGGGTTTCTAGTCACTGAGCAGTTCTTC
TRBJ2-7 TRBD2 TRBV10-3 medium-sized CATRGGPASYEQYF TGTGCCACCCGCGGGGGACCGGCCTCCTACGAGCAGTACTTC
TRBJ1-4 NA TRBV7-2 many CASSLDSGRGVTNEKLFF TGTGCCAGCAGCTTAGATTCGGGACGAGGGGTAACTAATGAAAAACTGTTTTTT
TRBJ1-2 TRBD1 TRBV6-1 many CASSGGTGRRGYTF TGTGCCAGCAGTGGGGGGACAGGTCGTCGAGGCTACACCTTC
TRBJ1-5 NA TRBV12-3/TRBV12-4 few CASTPFLGASNQPQHF TGTGCCAGCACCCCTTTTTTAGGGGCTAGCAATCAGCCCCAGCATTTT
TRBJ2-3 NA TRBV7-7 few CASSLSGSTDTQYF TGTGCTAGCAGCCTGAGCGGGAGCACAGATACGCAGTATTTT
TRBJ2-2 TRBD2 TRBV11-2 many CASSLELVAGSNTGELFF TGTGCCAGCAGCTTAGAGCTCGTAGCGGGATCGAACACCGGGGAGCTGTTTTTT
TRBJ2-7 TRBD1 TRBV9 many CASSVGDRGSYEQYF TGTGCCAGCAGCGTAGGGGACAGGGGGAGCTACGAGCAGTACTTC
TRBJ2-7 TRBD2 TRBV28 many CASSTRLAGIHYEQYF TGTGCCAGCAGTACCCGACTAGCGGGGATCCATTACGAGCAGTACTTC
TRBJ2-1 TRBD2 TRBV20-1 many CSARETISGSNPYNEQFF TGCAGTGCTAGAGAGACCATTAGCGGGAGCAACCCCTACAATGAGCAGTTCTTC
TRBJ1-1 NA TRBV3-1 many CASSRRWDTEAFF TGTGCCAGCAGTCGAAGGTGGGACACTGAAGCTTTCTTT
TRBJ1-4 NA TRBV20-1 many CSARGAQGEKLFF TGCAGTGCTAGGGGGGCACAAGGTGAAAAACTGTTTTTT
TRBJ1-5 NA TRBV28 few CASPWDQPQHF TGTGCCAGCCCGTGGGATCAGCCCCAGCATTTT
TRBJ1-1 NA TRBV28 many CASSLGRNTEAFF TGTGCCAGCAGTTTGGGGCGGAACACTGAAGCCTTCTTT
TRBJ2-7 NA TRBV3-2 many CASSQGPRVLYEQYF TGTGCCAGCAGCCAAGGGCCCAGGGTTCTCTACGAGCAGTACTTC
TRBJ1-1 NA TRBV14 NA CASSQSGGTEAFF TGTGCCAGCAGCCAATCGGGAGGCACTGAAGCTTTCTTT
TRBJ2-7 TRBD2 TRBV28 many CASSRGGRTEQYF TGTGCCAGCAGCCGGGGGGGACGGACCGAGCAGTACTTC
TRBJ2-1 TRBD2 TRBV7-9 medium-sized CASSLTASGSGNEQFF TGTGCCAGCAGCTTGACGGCTAGCGGGAGTGGGAATGAGCAGTTCTTC
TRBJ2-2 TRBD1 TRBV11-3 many CASSTRTGDAGELFF TGTGCCAGCAGCACCAGGACAGGGGATGCCGGGGAGCTGTTTTTT
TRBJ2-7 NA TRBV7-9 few CASSPLGVYEQYF TGTGCCAGCAGCCCGCTGGGGGTCTACGAGCAGTACTTC
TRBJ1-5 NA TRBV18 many CASSSSNINRDNQPQHF TGTGCCAGCTCATCCTCTAATATAAACAGGGACAATCAGCCCCAGCATTTT
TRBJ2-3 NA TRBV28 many CASSNSVPSTDTQYF TGTGCCAGCAGTAACTCCGTCCCTAGCACAGATACGCAGTATTTT
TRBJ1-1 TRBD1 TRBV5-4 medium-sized CASKVQGAQNTEAFF TGTGCCAGCAAAGTACAGGGGGCGCAGAACACTGAAGCTTTCTTT
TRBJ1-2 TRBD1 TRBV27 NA CASSRDRGGYTF TGTGCCAGCAGCCGGGACAGGGGAGGCTACACCTTC
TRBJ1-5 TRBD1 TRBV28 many CASNFPGTGRNQPQHF TGTGCCAGCAATTTCCCCGGGACAGGGCGAAATCAGCCCCAGCATTTT
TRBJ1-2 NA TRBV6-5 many CASSYERRQPVYTF TGTGCCAGCAGTTACGAGAGGAGGCAGCCAGTCTACACCTTC
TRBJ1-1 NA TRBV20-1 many CSAQSSGELILNTEAFF TGCAGTGCTCAATCCTCAGGGGAGTTGATCTTGAACACTGAAGCTTTCTTT
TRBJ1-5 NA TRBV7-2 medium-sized CASATVSNQPQHF TGTGCCAGCGCGACAGTTAGCAATCAGCCCCAGCATTTT
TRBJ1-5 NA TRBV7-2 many CASRGDGQPQHF TGTGCCAGCAGAGGAGATGGTCAGCCCCAGCATTTT
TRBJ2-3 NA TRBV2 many CASSIMADTQYF TGTGCCAGCAGTATCATGGCCGATACGCAGTATTTT
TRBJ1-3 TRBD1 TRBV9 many CASSNRGSGNTIYF TGTGCCAGCAGCAACAGGGGCTCTGGAAACACCATATATTTT
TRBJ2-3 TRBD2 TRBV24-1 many CATSDSGLASDTQYF TGTGCCACCAGTGATTCGGGACTAGCATCAGATACGCAGTATTTT
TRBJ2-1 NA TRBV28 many CASSLGGASGDNEQFF TGTGCCAGCAGTTTGGGGGGGGCTAGCGGAGACAATGAGCAGTTCTTC
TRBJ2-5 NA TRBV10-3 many CAISVRERETQYF TGTGCCATCAGTGTCCGGGAAAGAGAGACCCAGTACTTC
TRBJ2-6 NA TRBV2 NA CASSEEAGANVLTF TGTGCCAGCAGTGAAGAGGCCGGGGCCAACGTCCTGACTTTC
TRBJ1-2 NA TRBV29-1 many CSVDDGYTF TGCAGCGTTGATGATGGCTACACCTTC
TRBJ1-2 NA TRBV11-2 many CASSLGVGADGYTF TGTGCCAGCAGCTTAGGCGTAGGGGCGGATGGCTACACCTTC